This TCR beta chain derives from a study of beta chain features in type 1 diabetes. Study at large: The study found patients and healthy donors alike in age, gender and cell yields. Findings and caveats of the study: No resolution was reached here on whether HLA type influences TCRB rearrangement. VDJ junctions from type 1 diabetes patients carried fewer insertions and larger deletions.

Worth noting for this clone: What it binds is not known.

Reverse transcribing all isolated RNA meant expressed TCRB transcripts were sequenced. Assay used: immunoSEQ multiplex PCR; TCRdb lists only in-frame clones, some missing. The sample comprises fewer than 900,000 clones, roughly a sixth of which are singletons, and around 0.02% rests with the top ten. Trimming left V 3 bases short and J 4 bases short, with 4 bases between. Per the germline V gene, CDR1 is LNHDA and CDR2 is SQIVND (reference sequence). CDR3 length equals 12 residues. This TCR was recovered from a woman in her late teens or twenties in good health. This chain links TRBV19 with TRBJ1-5; no firm D call. The sequencing sample was made of naive CD4+ T cells from blood. The CDR3 loop reads CASSIHNQPQHF. The CDR3 DNA sequence: TGTGCCAGTAGTATTCATAATCAGCCCCAGCATTTT.